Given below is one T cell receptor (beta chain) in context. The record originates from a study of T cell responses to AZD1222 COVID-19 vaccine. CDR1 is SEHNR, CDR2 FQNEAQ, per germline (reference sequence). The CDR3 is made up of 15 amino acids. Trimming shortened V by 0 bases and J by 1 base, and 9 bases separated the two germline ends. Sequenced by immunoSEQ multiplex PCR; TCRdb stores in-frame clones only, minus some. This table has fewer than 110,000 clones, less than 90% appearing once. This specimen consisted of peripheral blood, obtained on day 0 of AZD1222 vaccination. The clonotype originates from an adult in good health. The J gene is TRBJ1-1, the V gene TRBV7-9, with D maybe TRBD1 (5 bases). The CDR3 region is CASSLAGTRNTEAFF. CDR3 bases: TGTGCCAGCAGCTTAGCAGGGACGAGGAACACTGAAGCTTTCTTT.